The 9 T cell receptor beta chains in this list originate from one sample, sequenced in a study of T cells in Graves' hyperthyroidism and ophthalmopathy. What was amplified from RNA transcripts were TCR beta CDR3 regions. During a first-round RT-PCR of the TCR CDR3, the HTBI primer set was used. TCRdb recomputed calls from the multiplex PCR reads with MiXCR, one row per CDR3 protein. The table lists some 380,000 distinct CDR3 sequences, around an eighth of them singletons. The sample was blood. The receptor set was obtained from a man aged 30 to 39 with Graves' hyperthyroidism that later progressed to Graves' ophthalmopathy.

The chain uses TRBV4-1 and TRBJ2-5; no reliable D call. The V gene's germline CDR1 is MGHRA and CDR2 YSYEKL. The V end was cut by 0 bases, the J end by 5 bases, with 13 bases between. The CDR3 totals 15 residues. CDR3 sequence reads: CASSQESLLLETQYF. The CDR3 region has the DNA TGCGCCAGCAGCCAAGAGAGTTTGCTGCTGGAGACCCAGTACTTC.

This clonotype was observed a handful of times. V and J are TRBV18 and TRBJ1-1, with 7 bases matching TRBD1. After removal of 3 bases from V and 1 base from J, the junction contained 8 bases not matched to a gene. Germline values: CDR1 KGHSH, CDR2 LQKENI. CDR3 size: 16 residues. Here the CDR3 reads CASSPQGGGRNTEAFF. As DNA, the CDR3 is TGTGCCAGCTCACCCCAGGGGGGAGGTCGGAACACTGAAGCTTTCTTT.

This chain joins TRBV5-1 and TRBJ1-5; 8 nucleotides match TRBD1. After removal of 2 bases from V and 6 bases from J, the junction contained 7 bases not matched to a gene. CDR1 SGHRS and CDR2 YFSETQ come from the germline V gene. CDR3 length equals 15 residues. CDR3 loop: CASSFGQGATQPQHF. Here the CDR3 DNA reads TGCGCCAGCAGCTTCGGCCAGGGGGCTACTCAGCCCCAGCATTTT.

The chain employs TRBV20-1 and TRBJ1-6; possibly TRBD1 for D (5 bases). Germline CDR1 reads DFQATT; CDR2 reads SNEGSKA (reference sequence). The CDR3 length is 15 residues. The V end was cut by 1 base, the J end by 0 bases, with 7 bases between. The chain's CDR3 is CSARGGGSYNSPLHF. The CDR3 DNA reads TGCAGTGCTAGAGGGGGCGGCTCCTATAATTCACCCCTCCACTTT.

This chain uses TRBV30 with TRBJ1-5; D is unresolved. The CDR3 contains 12 residues. V lost 0 bases and J lost 1, with 1 base in between. Germline-derived CDR1 and CDR2 are GTSNPN and SVGIG (reference sequence). The CDR3 loop reads CAWSVSNQPQHF. CDR3 in DNA: TGTGCCTGGAGTGTCAGCAATCAGCCCCAGCATTTT.

This clonotype turned up a few times. CDR3 amino acids: CSAGGTDSNQPQHF. DNA of the CDR3: TGCAGTGCTGGGGGGACGGATAGCAATCAGCCCCAGCATTTT. The genes are TRBV20-1 and TRBJ1-5; a weak D match, TRBD1 (5 bases). V lost 5 bases, J lost 0 bases, and 11 bases lay in between. This CDR3 region has 14 residues. Germline V lookup: CDR1 DFQATT, CDR2 SNEGSKA (reference sequence).

This clonotype was seen repeatedly, ten times or more. This sequence joins TRBV30 and TRBJ2-7; no definite D call. The CDR3 has 11 residues. Trimming left V 3 bases short and J 2 bases short, with 5 bases between. Germline V gene lookup returns CDR1 GTSNPN and CDR2 SVGIG (reference sequence). As DNA, the CDR3 is TGTGCCTGGAGGATCACCTACGAGCAGTACTTC. Its translation is CAWRITYEQYF. The entire variable domain, with the rest obtained from reference TRBV30 and TRBJ2-7, is as follows: SQTIHQWPATLVQPVGSPLSLECTVEGTSNPNLYWYRQAAGRGLQLLFYSVGIGQISSEVPQNLSASRPQDRQFILSSKKLLLSDSGFYLCAWRITYEQYFGPGTRLTVT.

On this clonotype: Its ends do not fully match the called genes, so a read error is possible. The chain has TRBV5-1 and TRBJ1-1, with D perhaps TRBD1 (5 bases). The CDR3 is 14 amino acids. The germline gives CDR1 SGHRS, CDR2 YFSETQ. The CDR3 DNA is TGCGCCGGCAGCTTGGAGGCAGGGAGGACAGAAGCTTTCTTT. Protein product: CAGSLEAGRTEAFF.

This clonotype was detected many times. The V gene is TRBV11-2, the J gene TRBJ1-4; D remains ambiguous. The germline V gene encodes CDR1 SGHAT and CDR2 FQNNGV. This CDR3 comprises 16 residues. V was pared by 3 bases and J by 8 bases, with 19 bases between. The CDR3 nucleotides read TGTGCCAGCAGCTTCACGCGACACCTTTCGTCCGAAAAACTGTTTTTT. Translating gives CASSFTRHLSSEKLFF. Complete variable domain (other parts from reference TRBV11-2 and TRBJ1-4): EAGVAQSPRYKIIEKRQSVAFWCNPISGHATLYWYQQILGQGPKLLIQFQNNGVVDDSQLPKDRFSAERLKGVDSTLKIQPAKLEDSAVYLCASSFTRHLSSEKLFFGSGTQLSVL.